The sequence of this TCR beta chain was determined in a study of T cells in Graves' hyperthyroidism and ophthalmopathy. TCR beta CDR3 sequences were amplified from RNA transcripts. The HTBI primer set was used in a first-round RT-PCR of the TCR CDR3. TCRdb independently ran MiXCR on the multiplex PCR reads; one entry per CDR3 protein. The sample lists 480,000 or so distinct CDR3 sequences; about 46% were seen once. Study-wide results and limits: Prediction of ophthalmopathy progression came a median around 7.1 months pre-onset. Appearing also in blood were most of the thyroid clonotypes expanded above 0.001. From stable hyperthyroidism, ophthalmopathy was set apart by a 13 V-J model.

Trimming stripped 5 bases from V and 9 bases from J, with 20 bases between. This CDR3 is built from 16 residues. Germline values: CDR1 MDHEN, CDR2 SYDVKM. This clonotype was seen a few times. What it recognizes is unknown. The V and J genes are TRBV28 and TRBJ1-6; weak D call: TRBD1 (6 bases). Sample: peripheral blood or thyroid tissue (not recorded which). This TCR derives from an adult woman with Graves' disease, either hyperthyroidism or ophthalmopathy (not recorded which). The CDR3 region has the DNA TGTGCCAGCAGTCCCCAACAGGGTGCTCGTAGTTCACCCCTCCACTTT. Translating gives CASSPQQGARSSPLHF.